This is a list of T cell receptor beta chains from one sample in a study of blood T cell repertoires in COVID-19. Sequenced by immunoSEQ multiplex PCR; TCRdb stores in-frame clones only, minus some. The table records over 100,000 clones, roughly 89% of them present only once. Sequencing was done on a sample of peripheral blood. The receptors come from a man aged 55-75 years with COVID-19, enrolled during active disease. CDR3s include the opening cysteine and the closing phenylalanine or tryptophan. Each record gives: J gene, clone size, V gene, D gene, CDR3 protein, CDR3 DNA. D genes are given only for firm matches. Part of the rows lack a size; the others show once, few, many or a class for expanded clones.

TRBJ2-5	NA	TRBV29-1	NA	CSVVDTGPETQYF	TGCAGCGTTGTTGATACAGGGCCCGAGACCCAGTACTTC
TRBJ1-2	NA	TRBV18	TRBD1	CASSPGQGGYGYTF	TGTGCCAGCTCACCGGGACAGGGAGGCTATGGCTACACCTTC
TRBJ1-1	NA	TRBV5-4	TRBD1	CASSATGGMGEAFF	TGTGCCAGCAGCGCGACAGGGGGGATGGGTGAAGCTTTCTTT
TRBJ2-1	NA	TRBV7-6	TRBD2	CASSSPSSGGGNEQFF	TGTGCCAGCAGCTCGCCGAGTAGCGGGGGGGGCAATGAGCAGTTCTTC
TRBJ1-2	NA	TRBV7-9	NA	CASSLVQQNYGYTF	TGTGCCAGCAGCTTGGTACAGCAGAACTATGGCTACACCTTC
TRBJ1-4	NA	TRBV5-1	NA	CASSPGPPATNEKLFF	TGCGCCAGCAGTCCCGGTCCTCCCGCAACTAATGAAAAACTGTTTTTT
TRBJ1-5	NA	TRBV28	NA	CASRFIGGDIGQPQHF	TGTGCCAGCAGATTTATAGGAGGGGATATTGGTCAGCCCCAGCATTTT
TRBJ2-7	NA	TRBV18	TRBD1	CASSPGTDSSYEQYF	TGTGCCAGCTCGCCTGGGACAGATTCTTCCTACGAGCAGTACTTC
TRBJ1-1	NA	TRBV7-9	NA	CASSRLQDEAFF	TGTGCCAGCAGCCGATTACAAGATGAAGCTTTCTTT
TRBJ2-3	NA	TRBV5-1	TRBD1	CASSSGTGGTDTQYF	TGCGCCAGCAGCTCCGGGACAGGGGGAACAGATACGCAGTATTTT
TRBJ1-5	NA	TRBV29-1	NA	CSVAGSQAQPQHF	TGCAGCGTTGCCGGGAGTCAGGCCCAGCCCCAGCATTTT
TRBJ2-3	NA	TRBV5-6	TRBD2	CASSQGLATDTQYF	TGTGCCAGCAGCCAGGGACTAGCAACAGATACGCAGTATTTT
TRBJ1-2	NA	TRBV5-1	TRBD1	CASSLDATGDGYTF	TGCGCCAGCAGCTTGGATGCGACAGGGGATGGCTACACCTTC
TRBJ2-2	NA	TRBV14	NA	CASSQARGGELFF	TGTGCCAGCAGCCAAGCAAGGGGCGGGGAGCTGTTTTTT
TRBJ1-5	NA	TRBV7-2	NA	CASSSGQPGGSNQPQHF	TGTGCCAGCAGCTCCGGACAACCCGGGGGAAGCAATCAGCCCCAGCATTTT
TRBJ1-5	NA	TRBV19	TRBD1	CASSIKGTGGGQPQHF	TGTGCCAGTAGTATTAAGGGGACAGGGGGGGGTCAGCCCCAGCATTTT
TRBJ2-5	NA	TRBV28	NA	CASSPPAGQETQYF	TGTGCCAGCAGTCCACCGGCAGGGCAAGAGACCCAGTACTTC
TRBJ1-1	NA	TRBV7-9	NA	CASSYTGMNTEAFF	TGTGCCAGCAGCTACACAGGAATGAACACTGAAGCTTTCTTT
TRBJ1-4	NA	TRBV6-5	NA	CASSYSGTENEKLFF	TGTGCCAGCAGTTATTCCGGGACTGAGAATGAAAAACTGTTTTTT
TRBJ1-5	few	TRBV10-3	NA	CAISDPGGGINQPQHF	TGTGCCATCAGTGACCCCGGTGGAGGGATTAATCAGCCCCAGCATTTT
TRBJ1-1	NA	TRBV4-1	TRBD1	CASSQEGIGGQGVSEAFF	TGCGCCAGCAGCCAAGAGGGGATTGGGGGGCAGGGGGTGTCTGAAGCTTTCTTT
TRBJ1-1	NA	TRBV7-9	TRBD1	CASSFIQGAGTEAFF	TGTGCCAGCAGCTTCATACAGGGGGCAGGGACTGAAGCTTTCTTT
TRBJ1-1	few	TRBV10-3	NA	CAIGTGRATEAFF	TGTGCCATCGGGACTGGGAGGGCCACTGAAGCTTTCTTT
TRBJ1-1	NA	TRBV24-1	NA	CATKNWNTEAFF	TGTGCCACCAAGAACTGGAACACTGAAGCTTTCTTT
TRBJ1-2	once	TRBV9	TRBD1	CASSETSNGQGAGYTF	TGTGCCAGCAGCGAGACCTCCAATGGACAGGGTGCCGGCTACACCTTC
TRBJ1-1	NA	TRBV2	NA	CASSDYPVGTEAFF	TGTGCCAGCAGTGACTACCCGGTCGGCACTGAAGCTTTCTTT
TRBJ1-1	NA	TRBV6-5	TRBD1	CASSYATGRNTEAFF	TGTGCCAGCAGTTACGCGACAGGGAGGAACACTGAAGCTTTCTTT
TRBJ1-2	NA	TRBV7-9	NA	CASSSPGEHYGYTF	TGTGCCAGCAGCTCACCAGGGGAACACTATGGCTACACCTTC
TRBJ1-2	once	TRBV5-1	NA	CASSIDRNYGYTF	TGCGCCAGCAGCATAGACAGGAACTATGGCTACACCTTC
TRBJ1-3	NA	TRBV9	NA	CASSVGGAENTIYF	TGTGCCAGCAGCGTAGGTGGGGCGGAAAACACCATATATTTT
TRBJ2-3	NA	TRBV6-5	TRBD2	CASSYSLAGSDTQYF	TGTGCCAGCAGTTACTCGCTAGCGGGCTCAGATACGCAGTATTTT
TRBJ2-1	few	TRBV2	NA	CASTKGTLSSYNEQFF	TGTGCCAGCACAAAGGGGACTTTGAGCTCCTACAATGAGCAGTTCTTC
TRBJ1-1	NA	TRBV4-2	NA	CASSQALAGEKAFF	TGTGCCAGCAGCCAAGCTTTGGCCGGAGAGAAAGCTTTCTTT
TRBJ2-1	NA	TRBV4-1	TRBD1	CASSLRGTGGSYNEQFF	TGCGCCAGCAGCCTTCGCGGGACAGGGGGCTCCTACAATGAGCAGTTCTTC
TRBJ2-2	NA	TRBV10-3	TRBD1	CAISLYGQGPGGELFF	TGTGCCATCAGTCTATATGGACAGGGTCCAGGCGGGGAGCTGTTTTTT
TRBJ1-2	NA	TRBV27	TRBD1	CASSPLGTAPRYGYTF	TGTGCCAGCAGTCCGCTCGGGACAGCCCCTAGGTATGGCTACACCTTC
TRBJ2-5	NA	TRBV21-1	NA	CASSNIKYF	TGTGCCAGCAGCAATATAAAGTACTTC
TRBJ2-2	NA	TRBV7-8	NA	CASRSRTDQNTGELFF	TGTGCCAGCAGGTCCCGGACTGACCAGAACACCGGGGAGCTGTTTTTT
TRBJ1-1	NA	TRBV9	NA	CASSVGTSAEAFF	TGTGCCAGCAGCGTGGGGACATCCGCTGAAGCTTTCTTT
TRBJ2-2	NA	TRBV2	NA	CASSEWQGNTGELFF	TGTGCCAGCAGTGAATGGCAGGGAAATACCGGGGAGCTGTTTTTT
TRBJ2-1	NA	TRBV15	TRBD2	CATSSGAYNEQFF	TGTGCCACCTCCAGCGGGGCCTACAATGAGCAGTTCTTC
TRBJ2-2	NA	TRBV30	TRBD2	CAWAPSGGTGELFF	TGTGCCTGGGCCCCTAGCGGGGGCACCGGGGAGCTGTTTTTT
TRBJ2-2	NA	TRBV11-3	TRBD2	CASSLLGGARTGELFF	TGTGCCAGCTCCCTCCTCGGGGGGGCAAGAACCGGGGAGCTGTTTTTT
TRBJ2-3	once	TRBV7-2	NA	CASSLAGHSTDTQYF	TGTGCCAGCAGCTTAGCCGGTCACAGCACAGATACGCAGTATTTT
TRBJ1-1	NA	TRBV6-5	NA	CASSYEGDGEAFF	TGTGCCAGCAGTTACGAGGGTGACGGTGAAGCTTTCTTT
TRBJ2-7	NA	TRBV5-1	NA	CASSFLAWSGGQYF	TGCGCCAGCAGCTTCTTGGCGTGGAGCGGCGGGCAGTACTTC
TRBJ2-2	NA	TRBV9	NA	CASSTYVNTGELFF	TGTGCCAGCAGCACCTATGTGAACACCGGGGAGCTGTTTTTT
TRBJ2-5	NA	TRBV5-1	NA	CASSNFRAGDQETQYF	TGCGCCAGCAGCAACTTCAGGGCAGGGGACCAAGAGACCCAGTACTTC
TRBJ2-5	NA	TRBV19	NA	CASSIGGNQETQYF	TGTGCCAGTAGTATAGGCGGGAATCAAGAGACCCAGTACTTC
TRBJ2-7	NA	TRBV5-4	NA	CASSPAGSIDEQYF	TGTGCCAGCAGCCCTGCCGGGTCTATCGACGAGCAGTACTTC
TRBJ1-2	NA	TRBV11-3	TRBD1	CANRDRGAGYTF	TGTGCCAACCGGGACAGGGGAGCTGGCTACACCTTC
TRBJ2-1	NA	TRBV28	NA	CASSLSRLNEQFF	TGTGCCAGCAGTTTATCCAGGCTCAATGAGCAGTTCTTC
TRBJ2-1	NA	TRBV6-5	NA	CASSRIVRSEQFF	TGTGCCAGCAGCAGAATAGTGCGGAGTGAGCAGTTCTTC
TRBJ2-3	NA	TRBV15	NA	CATRRGGDPSDTQYF	TGTGCCACCAGGAGAGGGGGAGATCCGTCAGATACGCAGTATTTT
TRBJ1-2	NA	TRBV27	TRBD1	CASSSPLGQGTRGYTF	TGTGCCAGCAGTTCCCCTTTGGGACAGGGGACAAGAGGCTACACCTTC
TRBJ1-1	NA	TRBV6-5	NA	CAIPGTSGGITEAFF	TGTGCCATCCCCGGGACATCCGGAGGTATCACTGAAGCTTTCTTT